These T cell receptor beta chains were read from a single sample in a study of blood T cell repertoires in COVID-19. The data were produced by immunoSEQ multiplex PCR, yet TCRdb's version contains in-frame clones alone and is incomplete. The data hold about 130,000 clones, with around 83% observed a single time. The sample consisted of peripheral blood. The receptors were gathered from a human donor in a cohort sampled during active COVID-19. The CDR3 runs from the conserved cysteine through the conserved F or W. A D gene is named only where the DNA matches it firmly. Clone size is stated in some rows and not others, as once, few, many or a class when expanded.

>TRBV27|TRBJ1-2|.|.
TGTGCCAGCAGTTCCGGGGTGGGAGGCTACACCTTC
CASSSGVGGYTF
>TRBV28|TRBJ1-2|.|.
TGTGCCAGCAGATCACAGGGATCATGGGGCTACACCTTC
CASRSQGSWGYTF
>TRBV30|TRBJ2-1|.|.
TGTGCCTGGAGTGAACAGGGAAGGACCTACAATGAGCAGTTCTTC
CAWSEQGRTYNEQFF
>TRBV10-1|TRBJ2-4|TRBD2|.
TGCGCCAGCAGGACTCTAGCGGGAGGGCGTAAGATGGGGATAGTAGCCAAAAACATTCAGTACTTC
CASRTLAGGRKMGIVAKNIQYF
>TRBV19|TRBJ2-3|TRBD2|.
TGTGCCAGTGCCCTTTCGGGACTAGCGGGGGGCTCCGTCCGCACAGATACGCAGTATTTT
CASALSGLAGGSVRTDTQYF
>TRBV7-3|TRBJ1-6|.|few
TGTGCCAGCGGCAGGGGCAATAATTCACCCCTCCACTTT
CASGRGNNSPLHF
>TRBV19|TRBJ2-7|TRBD2|.
TGTGCCAGTAGTCGGGAGGGACGAAGCTACGAGCAGTACTTC
CASSREGRSYEQYF
>TRBV6-1|TRBJ2-3|TRBD1|.
TGTGCCAGCAGTGAATGGGACAGAACAGATACGCAGTATTTT
CASSEWDRTDTQYF
>TRBV5-1|TRBJ1-2|.|.
TGCGCCAGCAGCTTTGACAGCTTTAACTATGGCTACACCTTC
CASSFDSFNYGYTF
>TRBV7-2|TRBJ2-3|TRBD2|.
TGTGCCAGCAGCCCCCGGGGTAGCGGGAGCCCTATCACAGATACGCAGTATTTT
CASSPRGSGSPITDTQYF
>TRBV7-2|TRBJ2-3|.|.
TGTGCCAGCAGCATCCACCTTCAGGGAAAGTATTTT
CASSIHLQGKYF
>TRBV7-9|TRBJ2-3|.|.
TGTGCCAGCAGCTTACGCGGGAGCACAGATACGCAGTATTTT
CASSLRGSTDTQYF
>TRBV3-1/TRBV3-2|TRBJ2-5|TRBD2|.
TGTGCCAGCAGCCCCGGGGTCCGGGGGGGCCTAGGAGAGACCCAGTACTTC
CASSPGVRGGLGETQYF
>TRBV11-2|TRBJ2-3|TRBD2|.
TGTGCCAGCAGCTTAGATCCCGGACTAGCGGGATTTGATACGCAGTATTTT
CASSLDPGLAGFDTQYF
>TRBV6-5|TRBJ1-3|.|.
TGTGCCAGCAGTTATTGGCTTGGAAACACCATATATTTT
CASSYWLGNTIYF
>TRBV2|TRBJ2-2|TRBD1|.
TGTGCCAGCAGTCAGGGGGCCGAAGCGTACGGGGAGCTGTTTTTT
CASSQGAEAYGELFF
>TRBV2|TRBJ1-4|.|few
TGTGCCAGCGAGGGAGGAAAACTGTTTTTT
CASEGGKLFF
>TRBV6-4|TRBJ2-2|.|.
TGTGCCAGCAGAGACCAGACCGGGGAGCTGTTTTTT
CASRDQTGELFF